This entry concerns a single T cell receptor (beta chain). The antigen remains undetermined. These data originate in a study of T cell repertoires in cytomegalovirus infection. With V trimmed by 5 bases and J by 8 bases, 11 bases remained unmatched. Germline CDR1 is SGHVT and CDR2 is SQSDAQ. The CDR3 runs to 16 residues. TCRdb reprocessed the reads with MiXCR, giving one entry per CDR3 protein. Among around 710,000 distinct CDR3 sequences, 25% to 35% were seen once, and the ten largest hold over 10%. Overall study results and limits: HLA-C-restricted CMV-specific TCR beta clonotypes were dominant in the ex vivo response.

The sample in question was cultured CD8+ T cells from PBMCs, obtained from culture after CMV antigen stimulation. The rearrangement links TRBV7-4 to TRBJ2-2, with TRBD2 matching 10 bases. The source is a human donor in good health (CMV status not recorded). Some clones in this sample may be carry-over from other donors' samples. The CDR3 DNA follows: TGTGCCAGCAGCCCTTCCCTAGCGGGGGCCCTAGGGGAGCTGTTTTTT. The encoded protein is CASSPSLAGALGELFF.